Here is one T cell receptor (beta chain) with its context. Participants came from roughly 25 US areas, aged roughly 18 to 89 years. Donors were grouped by their self-reported clinical history. The data are from a study of blood T cell repertoires in COVID-19. Study information: Material from acute and convalescent COVID-19 was sourced from the United States, Italy and Spain.

Assay used: immunoSEQ multiplex PCR; TCRdb lists only in-frame clones, some missing. Here the sample spans roughly 250,000 clones, approximately 89% being singletons. The source material was PBMCs or T cells enriched from blood (not recorded which). The source of this sequence is a woman between 40 and 55 years old with acute COVID-19.

The CDR3 sequence is CASSPSTGGTEAFF. The CDR3 DNA is TGTGCCAGTAGCCCGTCGACCGGGGGAACTGAAGCTTTCTTT. This chain uses TRBV19 with TRBJ1-1; possible D gene TRBD1, 5 bases. In germline, CDR1 is LNHDA, CDR2 SQIVND (reference sequence). There are 14 residues in the CDR3. The V and J ends lost 6 bases and 5 bases respectively, with 16 bases between them.